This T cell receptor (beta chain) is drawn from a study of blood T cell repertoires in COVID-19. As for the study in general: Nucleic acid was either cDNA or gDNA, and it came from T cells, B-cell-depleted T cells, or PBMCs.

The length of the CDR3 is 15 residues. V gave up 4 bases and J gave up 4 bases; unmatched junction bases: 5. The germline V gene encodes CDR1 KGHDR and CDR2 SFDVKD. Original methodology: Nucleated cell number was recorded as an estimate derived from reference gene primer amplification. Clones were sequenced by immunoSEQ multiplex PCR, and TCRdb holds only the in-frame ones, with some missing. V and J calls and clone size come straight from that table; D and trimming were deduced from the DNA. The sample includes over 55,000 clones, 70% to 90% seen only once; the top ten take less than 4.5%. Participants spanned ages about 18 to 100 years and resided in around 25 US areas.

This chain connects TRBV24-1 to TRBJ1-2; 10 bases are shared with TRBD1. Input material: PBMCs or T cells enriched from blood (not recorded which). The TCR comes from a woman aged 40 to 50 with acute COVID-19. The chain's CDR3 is CATSDRTGGSYGYTF. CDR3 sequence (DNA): TGTGCCACCAGTGACCGGACAGGGGGTTCCTATGGCTACACCTTC.